This T cell receptor beta chain was recovered during a study of cytomegalovirus exposure and HLA in healthy donors. Use of 60 Vbeta and 13 Jbeta primers characterized the PCR. Here immunoSEQ multiplex PCR was the method, and the copy in TCRdb shows in-frame clones only, minus some. The sample lists tens of thousands of clones, 78% occurring once. V lost 3 bases and J lost 5, with 7 bases in between. The CDR3 is made up of 12 amino acids. Germline CDR1 reads SGHNT; CDR2 reads YENEEA. This clone showed up just a few times. The origin of this receptor is a woman aged 35 to 49 in good health and CMV-seronegative. The sample consisted of PBMCs. The gene calls are TRBV11-3 and TRBJ1-1, with unresolved D. The DNA of the CDR3 is TGTGCCAGCAGCTTCCGGGGTACTGAAGCTTTCTTT. Encoded protein: CASSFRGTEAFF.